This T cell receptor beta chain was observed in a study of T cells in narcolepsy. Background on the study: Patients with NT1 or NT2 and healthy control donors were enrolled.

The CDR3 spans 14 residues. V gave up 1 base and J gave up 2 bases, with 8 bases separating them. Germline CDR1 and CDR2: LNHDA and SQIVND (reference sequence). Notes on the study in general: Reportedly, autoreactive clonotypes were serially detected in patients' blood but not controls'. HCRT-specific and TRIB2-specific autoreactive clonotypes appeared among same-patient CSF and blood CD4+ clonotypes. No autoreactive T cell clone sequences appeared in some memory CD4+ repertoires.

TCRdb's copy holds only in-frame clones and misses some; the assay was immunoSEQ multiplex PCR. The data show 32,000 or so clones, around 81% seen once. Comments on this clone: Its antigen is as yet unknown.

Specimen: CD45RA- memory CD4+ T cells from PBMCs. The chain joins TRBV19 to TRBJ1-2; D is unclear. The receptor was derived from a human donor with narcolepsy. The CDR3 spells CASSIVGGNYGYTF. The CDR3 bases are TGTGCCAGTAGTATAGTTGGCGGAAACTATGGCTACACCTTC.